Presented here are 10 T cell receptor beta chains from one specimen sequenced in a study of blood T cells in healthy people across ages. For the second PCR, which ran for about 7 to 12 cycles, a sample-barcoded 5' primer and a J-beta primer mix were used. TCRdb called the 5' RACE reads again in MiXCR, with one record for every CDR3 protein. The sample consists of hundreds of thousands of distinct CDR3 sequences, approximately 25% of them appearing once. This sample was shared with a second study, whose subject was T cells of mothers and their children.

The specimen was blood. These receptors all stem from a boy between 10 and 17 years old in good health.

The CDR3: CASSIQANTEAFF. DNA for the CDR3: TGTGCCAGTAGTATACAGGCGAACACTGAAGCTTTCTTT. The chain employs TRBV19 and TRBJ1-1; D is undetermined. Trimming cost V 2 bases and J 1 base, with 5 bases left between them. CDR3 length: 13 amino acids. Germline assignment: CDR1 LNHDA and CDR2 SQIVND (reference sequence).

The V gene is TRBV7-2, the J gene TRBJ2-7, with 9 bases lining up with TRBD2. With V trimmed by 7 bases and J by 4 bases, 8 bases remained unmatched. CDR3 size: 14 residues. Germline values: CDR1 SGHTA, CDR2 FQGNSA. CDR3 DNA sequence: TGTGCCAGCACCTCTAGCGGGAATTTGTACGAGCAGTACTTC. It yields the protein CASTSSGNLYEQYF.

This clonotype was counted at least ten times. This chain links TRBV4-3 with TRBJ2-5; 10 bases line up with TRBD2. Unmatched junction bases numbered 6, after V lost 0 bases and J lost 5 bases. The CDR3 covers 16 residues. The germline V gene encodes CDR1 LGHNA and CDR2 YSLEER. The CDR3 coding sequence is TGCGCCAGCAGCCAAGAGGCTAGCGGGGGCGTGGAGACCCAGTACTTC. Its translation is CASSQEASGGVETQYF.

The V gene is TRBV4-1, the J gene TRBJ2-7, with TRBD1 matching over 9 bases. V lost 5 bases, J lost 7 bases, and 12 bases stayed unmatched. The V gene's germline CDR1 is MGHRA and CDR2 YSYEKL. The CDR3 extends over 15 amino acids. The CDR3 nucleotides read TGCGCCAGCAGCTCACAGGGGGCCTTTACGGTGGAGCAGTACTTC. As protein: CASSSQGAFTVEQYF.

The chain joins TRBV5-1 to TRBJ2-5; 11 bases agree with TRBD2. The J call is doubtful: the DNA matches TRBJ2-7 better. The CDR3 is made up of 15 amino acids. Germline V CDR1 and CDR2: SGHRS, YFSETQ. The CDR3 nucleotides read TGCGCCAGCAGCTGGGACGGGACTAGCGGCTACGAGCAGTACTTC. Translated, it gives CASSWDGTSGYEQYF.

This clonotype has only one observation. The chain employs TRBV20-1 and TRBJ2-5, with 11 bases lining up with TRBD1. The last part of the DNA fits TRBJ2-1 better; the J call may be wrong. The CDR3 has 15 amino acids. Germline values: CDR1 DFQATT, CDR2 SNEGSKA (reference sequence). The CDR3 spells CSARAGQGAGNEQFF. The CDR3 region has the DNA TGCAGTGCTAGAGCTGGACAGGGGGCTGGAAATGAGCAGTTCTTC.

This clonotype was counted ten times or more. The V and J genes are TRBV11-2 and TRBJ2-6; no reliable D call. Germline V gene data show CDR1 as SGHAT and CDR2 as FQNNGV. With 4 bases removed from V and 0 bases from J, the gap between germline ends came to 4 bases. The length of the CDR3 is 14 residues. The CDR3 here is CASSYLSGANVLTF. As DNA, the CDR3 is TGTGCCAGCAGCTACCTCTCTGGGGCCAACGTCCTGACTTTC.

A word on this clonotype: Sequence at one end of the junction differs from germline and may be a read error. The chain uses TRBV20-1 and TRBJ2-1; D might be TRBD1 (5 bases). Germline V gene sequence: CDR1 DFQATT, CDR2 SNEGSKA (reference sequence). CDR3 length: 11 residues. CDR3 residues: CSARSGNGQFF. The CDR3 DNA reads as TGCAGTGCTAGATCAGGGAATGGGCAGTTCTTC.

The rearrangement uses TRBV9 and TRBJ1-2, with 7 bases matching TRBD1. Germline V gives CDR1 SGDLS, CDR2 YYNGEE. V lost 4 bases to trimming and J lost 6 bases; unmatched junction nucleotides: 12. There are 15 residues in the CDR3. The CDR3 protein is CASSPMGQTTNGYTF. As DNA, the CDR3 is TGTGCCAGCAGCCCGATGGGACAGACTACAAATGGCTACACCTTC.

This clonotype was seen only once. This chain uses TRBV9 with TRBJ2-3; 12 nucleotides align to TRBD2. Trimming took 0 bases from V and 3 from J; bases not matched to a gene: 2. Germline lookup yields CDR1 SGDLS and CDR2 YYNGEE. The CDR3 sequence is 16 residues long. CDR3 DNA sequence: TGTGCCAGCAGCGTAGGTACTAGCGGGGGGACAGATACGCAGTATTTT. It encodes CASSVGTSGGTDTQYF.